One sample yielded the 22 T cell receptor beta chains listed below, sequenced in a study of blood T cell repertoires in COVID-19 (dated by TCRdb to 2018 to 2020). The library was built by means of the immunoSEQ multiplex PCR assay. In TCRdb, the immuneACCESS table is reduced to in-frame sequences with V and J assigned. These tables do not hold every clone; where another copy was compared, an unresolved V gene accounts for under half, and the others remain unexplained. The sample data list around 320,000 clones, and approximately 85% of these were observed just once. More than 6% of the sample comes from the top ten. Source material: peripheral blood. These receptors all come from a human donor in a cohort sampled during active COVID-19.

This clone was counted once. This rearrangement joins TRBV10-2 to TRBJ1-1; TRBD1 is a possible D gene (6 bases). The CDR3 runs 13 residues. CDR1 is WSHSY, CDR2 SAAADI, per germline. The ends were cut back, 7 bases at V and 11 bases at J, with 20 bases in the middle. CDR3 coding DNA: TGCGCCAGCACAATTCGGACAGACCTTGAGGCTTTCTTT. It yields the protein CASTIRTDLEAFF.

About this clone: The junction departs from germline at one end; a sequencing error may be responsible. This chain uses TRBV24-1 with TRBJ1-2, with 9 bases lining up with TRBD1. CDR3 length: 13 residues. The germline gives CDR1 KGHDR, CDR2 SFDVKD. The CDR3 region is CATRDRGDYGYTF. CDR3 nucleotides: TGTGCCACCCGTGACAGGGGGGACTATGGCTACACCTTC.

V and J are TRBV24-1 and TRBJ2-3; 9 bases agree with TRBD2. Germline lookup yields CDR1 KGHDR and CDR2 SFDVKD. V lost 4 bases, J lost 2 bases, and 9 bases stayed unmatched. CDR3 length equals 17 residues. CDR3 residues: CATSDRFLAGNTDTQYF. The CDR3, as DNA: TGTGCCACCAGTGACAGATTCCTAGCGGGGAACACAGATACGCAGTATTTT.

V usage is TRBV27 and J usage is TRBJ2-7, with a weak D call TRBD2 (6 bases). This CDR3 is 14 amino acids long. Trimming removed 5 bases from V and 3 bases from J, with 14 bases in between. Germline V gene data show CDR1 as MNHEY and CDR2 as SMNVEV (reference sequence). The CDR3 sequence: CASSGGTDYYEQYF. CDR3 sequence (DNA): TGTGCCAGCAGTGGTGGAACGGACTACTACGAGCAGTACTTC.

The rearrangement joins TRBV5-6 to TRBJ1-1; D not certain. Trimming stripped 3 bases from V and 5 bases from J, with 11 bases between. Germline CDR1 and CDR2: SGHDT and YYEEEE. There are 13 residues in the CDR3. The DNA of the CDR3 is TGTGCCAGCAGCTCCGAACTCGGGACTGAAGCTTTCTTT. The encoded protein is CASSSELGTEAFF.

The V and J genes are TRBV18 and TRBJ1-5; no clear D. The V and J ends lost 3 bases and 4 bases respectively, with 10 bases between them. The CDR3 loop spans 14 amino acids. Germline CDR1 and CDR2: KGHSH and LQKENI. CDR3 sequence: CASSPEGWNQPQHF. The CDR3 DNA reads as TGTGCCAGCTCACCCGAGGGATGGAATCAGCCCCAGCATTTT.

This clone was recorded once. The rearrangement uses TRBV27 and TRBJ1-1; D is possibly TRBD1 (6 bases). The CDR3 covers 14 residues. Trimming stripped 5 bases from V and 2 bases from J, with 12 bases between. Germline CDR1 reads MNHEY; CDR2 reads SMNVEV (reference sequence). CDR3 DNA: TGTGCCAGCAGTCCCGGGACATATAACACTGAAGCTTTCTTT. Protein sequence: CASSPGTYNTEAFF.

The chain couples TRBV18 to TRBJ1-1, with D hard to call. V lost 2 bases, J lost 7 bases, and 11 bases lay in between. Germline CDR1 KGHSH, CDR2 LQKENI. CDR3 size: 13 residues. CDR3 region: CASSPVEGNEAFF. CDR3 bases: TGTGCCAGCTCACCAGTGGAGGGAAATGAAGCTTTCTTT.

The V call is TRBV30, the J call TRBJ1-2; 7 nucleotides line up with TRBD1. The length of the CDR3 is 11 residues. Germline values: CDR1 GTSNPN, CDR2 SVGIG (reference sequence). V shed 5 bases and J 7 bases; nucleotides not matched to a gene: 4. CDR3 protein: CAWSHRGGYTF. CDR3 DNA sequence: TGTGCCTGGTCCCACAGGGGTGGCTACACCTTC. Full variable domain (missing parts from reference TRBV30 and TRBJ1-2): SQTIHQWPATLVQPVGSPLSLECTVEGTSNPNLYWYRQAAGRGLQLLFYSVGIGQISSEVPQNLSASRPQDRQFILSSKKLLLSDSGFYLCAWSHRGGYTFGSGTRLTVV.

The chain has TRBV19 and TRBJ1-2; TRBD1 might be the D (6 bases). The V end lost 8 bases, the J end lost 0 bases, and 19 bases lay between the germline ends. There are 16 residues in the CDR3. Germline V gives CDR1 LNHDA, CDR2 SQIVND (reference sequence). CDR3 nucleotides: TGTGCCAGTTCGAAAATAGGGGACATAGCTAACTATGGCTACACCTTC. It encodes CASSKIGDIANYGYTF.

CDR3 DNA: TGTGCCAGCAGCAGGGGGACAGGGGGTCCAGAGACCCAGTACTTC. The encoded protein is CASSRGTGGPETQYF. The chain is built from TRBV5-4 and TRBJ2-5, with 11 nucleotides matching TRBD1. CDR3 length equals 15 residues. Germline V gene sequence: CDR1 SGHNT, CDR2 YYREEE (reference sequence). J lost 4 bases, V lost 4 bases, and 6 bases had no gene match.

This clone is a singleton in its sample. The rearrangement joins TRBV7-9 to TRBJ1-2; TRBD1 is a possible D gene (5 bases). The ends were cut back, 1 base at V and 4 bases at J, with 13 bases in the middle. CDR3 length equals 15 residues. Germline V gene data show CDR1 as SEHNR and CDR2 as FQNEAQ (reference sequence). CDR3 loop: CASSLEPGRVYGYTF. CDR3 in DNA: TGTGCCAGCAGCTTAGAGCCTGGCAGGGTCTATGGCTACACCTTC.

This rearrangement joins TRBV3-1 (or the pseudogene TRBV3-2) to TRBJ2-2; TRBD2 matches 8 bases. The CDR3 is made up of 16 amino acids. V gave up 4 bases and J gave up 4 bases; unmatched junction bases: 8. Per the germline V gene, CDR1 is LGHDT and CDR2 is YNNKEL (reference sequence). The CDR3 region is CASSLNGAGVTGELFF. The CDR3 coding sequence is TGTGCCAGCAGCCTCAATGGAGCGGGGGTCACCGGGGAGCTGTTTTTT.

The chain carries TRBV6-2 or TRBV6-3 and TRBJ2-3, with 7 bases that match TRBD1. V lost 4 bases and J lost 4; bases outside the gene matches: 2. CDR1 is MNHEY, CDR2 SVGEGT, per germline. The CDR3 sequence is 13 residues long. The CDR3 sequence is CASSSTGPDTQYF. DNA of the CDR3: TGTGCCAGCAGTTCGACAGGGCCAGATACGCAGTATTTT.

The V and J genes are TRBV7-2 and TRBJ2-6; TRBD1 matches at 9 bases. The trim removed 1 base at V and 2 bases at J, leaving 9 bases unmatched. Germline CDR1 and CDR2: SGHTA and FQGNSA. The CDR3 contains 19 residues. CDR3 nucleotides: TGTGCCAGCAGCTTAGAAGGTTACAGGGGGCAAGCTGGGGCCAACGTCCTGACTTTC. Translation gives CASSLEGYRGQAGANVLTF.

The rearrangement joins TRBV19 to TRBJ1-5, with 8 bases lining up with TRBD1. The length of the CDR3 is 14 residues. The V segment lost 5 bases and the J segment 10 bases; nucleotides outside the gene matches: 10. The germline gives CDR1 LNHDA, CDR2 SQIVND (reference sequence). CDR3 DNA sequence: TGTGCCAGTAGTTACGTTGGGACAGGTCTTCCCCAGCATTTT. Amino acids: CASSYVGTGLPQHF. The full variable domain, with the rest looked up from reference TRBV19 and TRBJ1-5, is DGGITQSPKYLFRKEGQNVTLSCEQNLNHDAMYWYRQDPGQGLRLIYYSQIVNDFQKGDIAEGYSVSREKKESFPLTVTSAQKNPTAFYLCASSYVGTGLPQHFGDGTRLSIL.

The chain links TRBV6-5 to TRBJ2-7; the match to TRBD1 covers 9 bases. The CDR3 length is 13 residues. Germline CDR1 reads MNHEY; CDR2 reads SVGAGI. Unmatched junction bases numbered 4, after V lost 6 bases and J lost 4 bases. The CDR3 spells CASSRDRVYEQYF. In DNA, the CDR3 is TGTGCCAGCAGCAGGGACAGGGTGTACGAGCAGTACTTC.

This clone was seen only once. The rearrangement joins TRBV30 to TRBJ1-1; perhaps TRBD1 as D (5 bases). This CDR3 has 12 amino acids. Trimming removed 0 bases from V and 6 bases from J, with 8 bases in between. In germline, CDR1 is GTSNPN, CDR2 SVGIG (reference sequence). CDR3 nucleotide sequence: TGTGCCTGGAGTGTAAAGGGGTCTGAAGCTTTCTTT. This encodes CAWSVKGSEAFF.

V gene TRBV30 combines with J gene TRBJ2-1; D unclear. Trimming took off 3 bases at V and 7 bases at J, with 10 bases between the two ends. CDR1 GTSNPN and CDR2 SVGIG come from the germline V gene (reference sequence). The CDR3 has 12 residues. The CDR3 here is CAWRISWNEQFF. CDR3 sequence (DNA): TGTGCCTGGAGGATTAGTTGGAATGAGCAGTTCTTC. Full variable domain (rest looked up from reference TRBV30 and TRBJ2-1): SQTIHQWPATLVQPVGSPLSLECTVEGTSNPNLYWYRQAAGRGLQLLFYSVGIGQISSEVPQNLSASRPQDRQFILSSKKLLLSDSGFYLCAWRISWNEQFFGPGTRLTVL.

This clone was observed once. V usage is TRBV18 and J usage is TRBJ1-6; D not certain. The CDR3 is 15 residues long. V was trimmed by 3 bases and J by 5 bases, leaving 11 bases between them. Germline V gene data show CDR1 as KGHSH and CDR2 as LQKENI. The CDR3 is CASSPVPENNSPLHF. CDR3 sequence (DNA): TGTGCCAGCTCACCTGTCCCAGAAAATAATTCACCCCTCCACTTT. Looking up the rest from reference TRBV18 and TRBJ1-6 gives the full variable domain: NAGVMQNPRHLVRRRGQEARLRCSPMKGHSHVYWYRQLPEEGLKFMVYLQKENIIDESGMPKERFSAEFPKEGPSILRIQQVVRGDSAAYFCASSPVPENNSPLHFGNGTRLTVT.

The rearrangement uses TRBV7-9 and TRBJ1-6, with a possible D match to TRBD1 (5 bases). The CDR3 is 15 residues long. The germline V gene has CDR1 SEHNR and CDR2 FQNEAQ (reference sequence). Deletions cut 1 base from V and 7 bases from J, with 11 bases between. The CDR3 coding sequence is TGTGCCAGCAGCTTAGTTCAGGGTCCGAATTCACCCCTCCACTTT. It yields the protein CASSLVQGPNSPLHF.

This clone was recorded only once. The rearrangement links TRBV27 to TRBJ1-5; D may be TRBD1 (6 bases). This CDR3 has 19 amino acids. The germline CDR1 and CDR2 sequences are MNHEY and SMNVEV (reference sequence). Trimming cost V 5 bases and J 0 bases, with 23 bases left between them. Here the CDR3 reads CASSPRRIGGSYSNQPQHF. CDR3 DNA sequence: TGTGCCAGCAGTCCTCGAAGGATAGGGGGTTCCTATAGCAATCAGCCCCAGCATTTT.